This T cell receptor beta chain comes out of a study of read filtering for tumor transcriptome and immune sequencing. Sampling of bone marrow took place during active disease in every patient. This clonotype was counted a few times. Germline values: CDR1 LGHNA, CDR2 YSLEER. CDR3 length equals 17 residues. The V gene end was trimmed by 0 bases and the J gene end by 0 bases; junction bases not matched to a gene: 5. Molecular barcoded adaptors covering alpha/delta and beta/gamma chains were used on around 370 ng RNA. TCRdb used MiXCR to reprocess the reads, holding one entry per CDR3 protein. The table shows approximately 150,000 distinct CDR3 sequences, with under 15% occurring only once.

Source material: a population of CD138-negative cells sorted from bone marrow. This TCR was sampled from a donor older than 35 with multiple myeloma. The rearrangement joins TRBV4-3 to TRBJ1-3; TRBD1 agrees at 7 bases. The CDR3 is CASSQDGTVSSGNTIYF. CDR3 in DNA: TGCGCCAGCAGCCAAGACGGGACAGTGAGCTCTGGAAACACCATATATTTT.